The rows below give T cell receptor beta chains drawn from one sample of a study of technical replicates of blood from a few donors. Sequencing was performed with immunoSEQ multiplex PCR; in TCRdb, only in-frame clones are kept and a portion is missing. In the table there are about 84,000 clones, less than 98% of which are singletons. The sample consisted of T cells isolated from PBMCs. These receptors came from a human donor in good health. The CDR3 runs from the conserved cysteine through the conserved F or W. A D gene is named only where the DNA matches it firmly. Not all rows give a size; the values are once, few, many and, for expanded clones, a class.

abundance	j_gene	v_gene	len	d_gene	CDR3aa	CDR3nt
-	TRBJ1-2	TRBV28	16	TRBD1	CASSFLPGQGARGYTF	TGTGCCAGCAGTTTTCTCCCGGGACAGGGGGCGCGAGGCTACACCTTC
once	TRBJ2-6	TRBV11-3	15	-	CASSLLGAGANVLTF	TGTGCCAGCAGCTTACTGGGCGCTGGGGCCAACGTCCTGACTTTC
-	TRBJ2-5	TRBV5-1	12	-	CASSSGQETQYF	TGCGCCAGCTCAAGCGGCCAAGAGACCCAGTACTTC
-	TRBJ1-1	TRBV6-5	14	-	CASSPQVLNTEAFF	TGTGCCAGCAGTCCCCAGGTGCTGAACACTGAAGCTTTCTTT
-	TRBJ1-1	TRBV27	15	-	CASQRAGAQNTEAFF	TGTGCCAGCCAAAGGGCGGGCGCCCAGAACACTGAAGCTTTCTTT
-	TRBJ1-2	TRBV5-1	14	-	CASSLDPGSRGYTF	TGCGCCAGCAGCTTGGACCCAGGGTCCCGGGGCTACACCTTC
-	TRBJ1-1	TRBV6-1	15	TRBD1	CASSELAQGAAEAFF	TGTGCCAGCAGTGAATTGGCACAGGGGGCTGCTGAAGCTTTCTTT
-	TRBJ2-7	TRBV5-1	14	-	CASSAAARVYEQYF	TGCGCCAGCAGCGCGGCAGCTAGAGTTTACGAGCAGTACTTC
-	TRBJ2-3	TRBV28	24	TRBD2	CASSLYFRFSGRPGGGSSTDTQYF	TGTGCCAGCAGTTTATACTTTCGATTTAGCGGGAGGCCCGGTGGAGGCTCTAGCACAGATACGCAGTATTTT
-	TRBJ1-2	TRBV29-1	17	TRBD1	CSVNIFQFTGQSGGYTF	TGCAGCGTTAACATATTTCAATTCACGGGACAGAGTGGCGGCTACACCTTC
-	TRBJ2-7	TRBV6-5	15	-	CASSYSPDISYEQYF	TGTGCCAGCAGTTACTCCCCCGACATTTCCTACGAGCAGTACTTC
-	TRBJ1-2	TRBV5-4	15	TRBD1	CASSLDPGQVYGYTF	TGTGCCAGCAGCTTGGATCCGGGACAGGTATATGGCTACACCTTC
once	TRBJ1-1	TRBV6-5	14	-	CASSYEAIYTEAFF	TGTGCCAGCAGTTACGAGGCCATCTACACTGAAGCTTTCTTT
-	TRBJ2-7	TRBV6-1	12	-	CASRVSSYEQYF	TGTGCCAGCAGGGTCAGTTCCTACGAGCAGTACTTC
once	TRBJ2-2	TRBV6-5	12	-	CASNTNTGELFF	TGTGCCAGCAACACGAACACCGGGGAGCTGTTTTTT
-	TRBJ2-7	TRBV11-2	15	TRBD2	CASSLVTSDLYEQYF	TGTGCCAGCAGCTTAGTGACTAGCGACTTGTACGAGCAGTACTTC
-	TRBJ1-3	TRBV30	12	-	CAWSVGGNTIYF	TGTGCCTGGAGTGTTGGGGGCAACACCATATATTTT
-	TRBJ1-1	TRBV2	14	-	CASSFRRENTEAFF	TGTGCCAGCAGTTTCAGGAGGGAGAACACTGAAGCTTTCTTT
-	TRBJ2-7	TRBV4-1	15	TRBD1	CASSHGQGHSYEQYF	TGCGCCAGCAGTCATGGACAGGGACACTCCTACGAGCAGTACTTC
-	TRBJ1-5	TRBV4-1	19	-	CASSQDWLGGAAGIQPQHF	TGCGCCAGCAGCCAAGATTGGCTGGGGGGGGCGGCCGGTATTCAGCCCCAGCATTTT
-	TRBJ1-1	TRBV4-2	16	TRBD1	CASSQEPGQENTEAFF	TGTGCCAGCAGCCAAGAACCGGGACAGGAGAACACTGAAGCTTTCTTT
-	TRBJ2-1	TRBV2	15	TRBD1	CASSAGQATYNEQFF	TGTGCCAGCAGTGCGGGACAGGCAACCTACAATGAGCAGTTCTTC
-	TRBJ2-5	TRBV27	14	-	CASSAQGIQETQYF	TGTGCCAGCAGTGCACAGGGAATCCAAGAGACCCAGTACTTC
-	TRBJ1-1	TRBV10-1	14	-	CASSETTANTEAFF	TGCGCCAGCAGTGAAACGACAGCGAACACTGAAGCTTTCTTT
-	TRBJ2-1	TRBV4-2	16	TRBD2	CASSPYPSGSNNEQFF	TGTGCCAGCAGCCCCTACCCTAGCGGAAGCAACAATGAGCAGTTCTTC
-	TRBJ2-7	TRBV27	14	TRBD1	CASSGTATTYEQYF	TGTGCCAGCAGTGGGACAGCAACTACCTACGAGCAGTACTTC
-	TRBJ1-2	TRBV29-1	11	-	CSVVIGLGYTF	TGCAGCGTCGTTATTGGGCTCGGCTACACCTTC
-	TRBJ1-2	TRBV29-1	12	-	CSTSERFYGYTF	TGCAGCACAAGCGAAAGATTCTATGGCTACACCTTC
-	TRBJ2-1	TRBV18	14	-	CASSAYRGGNEQFF	TGTGCCAGCTCAGCATACAGGGGAGGCAATGAGCAGTTCTTC
-	TRBJ2-1	TRBV5-4	15	TRBD2	CASSLITSGSHEQFF	TGTGCCAGCAGCTTAATCACTAGCGGGAGCCATGAGCAGTTCTTC
-	TRBJ2-4	TRBV2	15	-	CASSAERSAKNIQYF	TGTGCCAGCAGTGCTGAGCGATCAGCCAAAAACATTCAGTACTTC
-	TRBJ1-2	TRBV12-5	14	-	CASGSSIGAGGYTF	TGTGCTAGTGGTTCGAGCATAGGGGCCGGGGGCTACACCTTC
-	TRBJ2-7	TRBV28	16	TRBD1	CASSHTTGTGVYEQYF	TGTGCCAGCAGCCATACAACCGGGACAGGGGTCTACGAGCAGTACTTC
-	TRBJ1-2	TRBV15	16	TRBD1	CATSRDDWDRGYGYTF	TGTGCCACCAGCAGAGACGACTGGGACAGAGGCTATGGCTACACCTTC
-	TRBJ2-7	TRBV6-5	14	TRBD2	CASSLGGGSHEQYF	TGTGCCAGCAGCTTGGGGGGGGGTTCGCACGAGCAGTACTTC
-	TRBJ2-1	TRBV7-9	15	-	CASSYIGTPSLAEFF	TGTGCCAGCAGTTATATCGGGACACCTTCCCTCGCGGAGTTCTTC
-	TRBJ2-1	TRBV18	17	TRBD2	CASSPPSTRERYNEQFF	TGTGCCAGCTCACCCCCGAGTACGCGGGAGAGGTACAATGAGCAGTTCTTC
-	TRBJ1-1	TRBV30	12	-	CAWTAAAAEAFF	TGTGCCTGGACGGCAGCGGCTGCTGAAGCTTTCTTT
-	TRBJ1-1	TRBV19	15	-	CASSIAGGGNTEAFF	TGTGCCAGTAGTATAGCCGGAGGTGGGAACACTGAAGCTTTCTTT
-	TRBJ1-4	TRBV15	15	TRBD1	CATSRDTGGYEKLFF	TGTGCCACCAGCAGAGATACAGGGGGTTATGAAAAACTGTTTTTT
-	TRBJ2-7	TRBV28	12	-	CATTAVPYEQYF	TGTGCTACGACGGCGGTCCCCTACGAGCAGTACTTC
-	TRBJ2-7	TRBV6-5	13	-	CASRPGTSYEQYF	TGTGCCAGCAGACCTGGGACAAGCTACGAGCAGTACTTC
once	TRBJ2-7	TRBV13	15	-	CASSSRDSGSYEQYF	TGTGCCAGCAGCTCAAGGGACTCGGGCTCCTACGAGCAGTACTTC
-	TRBJ2-1	TRBV12-2	16	-	CASRLLRLAGFHEQFF	TGTGCAAGTCGCTTATTGCGACTAGCGGGATTCCATGAGCAGTTCTTC
-	TRBJ2-1	TRBV19	16	-	CASSDMTRPSYNEQFF	TGTGCCAGTAGCGACATGACTAGACCGAGCTACAATGAGCAGTTCTTC